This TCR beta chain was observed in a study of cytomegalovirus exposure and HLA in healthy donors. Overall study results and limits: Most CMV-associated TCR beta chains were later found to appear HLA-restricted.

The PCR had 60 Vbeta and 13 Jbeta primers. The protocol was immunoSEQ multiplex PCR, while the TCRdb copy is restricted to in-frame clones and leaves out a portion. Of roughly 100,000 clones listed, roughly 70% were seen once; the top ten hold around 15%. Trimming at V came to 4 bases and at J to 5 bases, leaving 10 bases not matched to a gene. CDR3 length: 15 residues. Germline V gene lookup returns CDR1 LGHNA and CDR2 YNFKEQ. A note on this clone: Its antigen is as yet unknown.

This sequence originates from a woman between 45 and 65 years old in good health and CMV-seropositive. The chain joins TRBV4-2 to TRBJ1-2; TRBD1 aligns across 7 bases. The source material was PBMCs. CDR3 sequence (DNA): TGTGCCAGCAGCCGGAATGGGCAGGGGGGATATGGCTACACCTTC. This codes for CASSRNGQGGYGYTF.